These T cell receptor beta chains were read from a single sample in a study of T cell changes during pregnancy in multiple sclerosis. Assay used: immunoSEQ multiplex PCR; TCRdb lists only in-frame clones, some missing. The sample holds 40,000 to 45,000 clones, about nine tenths seen once. Here the sequenced sample was CD4+ T cells from peripheral blood mononuclear cells, taken in the first trimester of pregnancy. The receptors originated from a female donor with multiple sclerosis, enrolled in a pregnancy study. Each CDR3 is given with its conserved first and last residue. A D gene is named only where the DNA matches it firmly. The size field is filled for only some rows; it gives once, few, many or a size class.

V	J	D	size	DNA	CDR3
TRBV29-1	TRBJ2-5	-	-	TGCAGCGCCAGGGGTGCAGGGGAAGAGACCCAGTACTTC	CSARGAGEETQYF
TRBV27	TRBJ1-2	TRBD1	-	TGTGCCAGCAGCGCGCCGGGACAGGGGGAGAAAGGGGGCTACACCTTC	CASSAPGQGEKGGYTF
TRBV21-1	TRBJ1-2	-	-	TGTGCCAGCAGCAAAGGAGAGCTACGGTCTGGCTACACCTTC	CASSKGELRSGYTF
TRBV28	TRBJ1-2	-	once	TGTGCCAGCAGGGAGGACGGTTTCTATGGCTACACCTTC	CASREDGFYGYTF
TRBV13	TRBJ1-6	-	-	TGTGCCAGCACCCGCGACAGGCTGAGTAATTCACCCCTCCACTTT	CASTRDRLSNSPLHF
TRBV25-1	TRBJ2-1	TRBD2	-	TGTGCCAGCAGTGCCTTCGCGGGGGGTTACAATGAGCAGTTCTTC	CASSAFAGGYNEQFF
TRBV30	TRBJ2-1	TRBD2	-	TGTGCCTGGAGTGGGGCCACTAGCGGGAAGTGGTGGGAGCAGTTCTTC	CAWSGATSGKWWEQFF
TRBV6-1	TRBJ2-7	TRBD1	-	TGTGCCAGCAGTGTATCCGGGACAGCCTACGAGCAGTACTTC	CASSVSGTAYEQYF
TRBV18	TRBJ1-4	-	-	TGTGCCAGCTCGGATATGGGCAATGAAAAACTGTTTTTT	CASSDMGNEKLFF
TRBV6-5	TRBJ2-7	TRBD1	-	TGTGCCAGCAGTTACCAATGGGACAGGGGTTGGGAGCAGTACTTC	CASSYQWDRGWEQYF
TRBV19	TRBJ2-6	-	-	TGTGCCAGTAGTCCTAATGCTGGGGCCAACGTCCTGACTTTC	CASSPNAGANVLTF
TRBV19	TRBJ1-2	TRBD1	-	TGTGCCAGTAGTGTTGACAGGGTCGGCGGCTACACCTTC	CASSVDRVGGYTF
TRBV27	TRBJ1-3	-	-	TGTGCCAGCAGTTTTACATCTTCTGGAAACACCATATATTTT	CASSFTSSGNTIYF
TRBV7-9	TRBJ1-6	-	-	TGTGCCAGCAGCATGGACACTGATAATTCACCCCTCCACTTT	CASSMDTDNSPLHF
TRBV5-1	TRBJ2-7	TRBD2	-	TGCGCCAGCAGCTTGTTGTCTAGCGGGGCCTACGAGCAGTACTTC	CASSLLSSGAYEQYF
TRBV6-1	TRBJ1-1	-	-	TGTGCCAGCAGTGAGAGGGGGTTGAACACTGAAGCTTTCTTT	CASSERGLNTEAFF
TRBV5-1	TRBJ2-1	TRBD2	-	TGCGCCAGCAGCTTGGGCGGGGGGTATGAGCAGTTCTTC	CASSLGGGYEQFF
TRBV6-6	TRBJ2-7	-	-	TGTGCCAGCAGTTACACTCACGAGCAGTACTTC	CASSYTHEQYF
TRBV18	TRBJ1-5	-	-	TGTGCCAGCTCCCCTGCGCGTAATAGCAATCAGCCCCAGCATTTT	CASSPARNSNQPQHF
TRBV2	TRBJ1-2	TRBD1	-	TGTGCCAGCAGACTTGGACAGGGGGGTAACTATGGCTACACCTTC	CASRLGQGGNYGYTF
TRBV12-5	TRBJ1-3	-	-	TGTGCTAGTGGTTTGGGACAGTCCTCAGGAAACACCATATATTTT	CASGLGQSSGNTIYF
TRBV5-1	TRBJ2-7	TRBD1	-	TGCGCCAGCAGCTTGGGTGGGACAGGGGAGTACGAGCAGTACTTC	CASSLGGTGEYEQYF
TRBV7-2	TRBJ2-6	-	few	TGTGCCAGCAGATGGGGCGATAGGGCCAACGTCCTGACTTTC	CASRWGDRANVLTF
TRBV4-3	TRBJ1-2	-	-	TGCGCCAGCAGCCAGGGGGCTTTTGGGTTCTATGGCTACACCTTC	CASSQGAFGFYGYTF
TRBV19	TRBJ2-3	TRBD2	-	TGTGCCACCAACGGTTGGACTAGCGGGAGGGCCGGGGGCACAGATACGCAGTATTTT	CATNGWTSGRAGGTDTQYF
TRBV30	TRBJ2-7	TRBD1	once	TGTGCCTGGAACAGGGGAGAGGACGAGCAGTACTTC	CAWNRGEDEQYF
TRBV13	TRBJ2-7	TRBD1	once	TGTGCCAGCAGCTTATGGGGGCAGGGGGCCTACGAGCAGTACTTC	CASSLWGQGAYEQYF
TRBV6-1	TRBJ1-5	-	once	TGTGCCAGCAGTGAAGTGCGGGACGGGCCCCAGCATTTT	CASSEVRDGPQHF
TRBV10-3	TRBJ2-2	TRBD1	-	TGTGCCATCAGTGGGGCGTCCGGGACAGGGGGCCACGGGGAGCTGTTTTTT	CAISGASGTGGHGELFF